The entry below describes one T cell receptor beta chain. This sample was taken from a study of blood T cell repertoires in COVID-19. Study information: Spain, Italy and the United States supplied samples that represented acute and convalescent COVID-19. PBMCs, B-cell-depleted T cells, or T cells were the source of the cDNA or gDNA that made up the material.

Original data processing: Nucleated cell number was recorded as an estimate derived from reference gene primer amplification. Sequencing used immunoSEQ multiplex PCR; TCRdb keeps in-frame clones, though not all of them. That table supplies the V and J calls and clone size; D and trimming were determined from the DNA. Of 120,000 to 150,000 clones in the sample, approximately 82% were seen once. The receptor's source is a woman between 45 and 65 years old in a cohort sampled during active or convalescent COVID-19. The material sequenced was peripheral blood.

The CDR3 spells CASRMTRGDEQFF. The CDR3 DNA follows: TGTGCCAGCAGGATGACCCGGGGGGATGAGCAGTTCTTC. The genes are TRBV7-2 and TRBJ2-1, with 7 bases that match TRBD2. Unmatched junction bases numbered 7, after V lost 6 bases and J lost 8 bases. There are 13 residues in the CDR3. CDR1 SGHTA and CDR2 FQGNSA come from the germline V gene.